This T cell receptor (beta chain) was sequenced during a study of OX40 agonist ivuxolimab in advanced cancers. The ends were cut back, 6 bases at V and 0 bases at J, with 15 bases in the middle. This CDR3 is built from 15 residues. Germline V gene data show CDR1 as MNHNY and CDR2 as SVGAGI (reference sequence). Here immunoSEQ multiplex PCR was the method, and the copy in TCRdb shows in-frame clones only, minus some. Of approximately 50,000 clones listed, less than 85% are singletons. V gene TRBV6-6 combines with J gene TRBJ2-7, with D perhaps given as TRBD1 or TRBD2 (5 bases each). The source material was CD4+ or CD8+ T cells sorted from blood, sampled in a trial of the OX40 agonist ivuxolimab. This clonotype originated in an adult with an advanced solid tumor such as melanoma, head and neck, liver or kidney cancer. As DNA, the CDR3 is TGTGCCAGCAGCCCCAGGGCGGGTGCCTCCTACGAGCAGTACTTC. Encoded protein: CASSPRAGASYEQYF.